The 22 T cell receptor beta chains listed next were all sequenced from one sample in a study of blood T cell repertoires in COVID-19. Sequencing was performed with immunoSEQ multiplex PCR; in TCRdb, only in-frame clones are kept and a portion is missing. The sample lists some 220,000 clones; roughly 84% were seen once. The sample comprised peripheral blood. Receptors were obtained from a woman in her sixties who had recovered from COVID-19.

The chain uses TRBV6-6 and TRBJ2-3, with D possibly TRBD1 on 5 matching bases. Trimming shortened V by 2 bases and J by 2 bases, and 14 bases separated the two germline ends. The CDR3 is 16 residues long. Germline V gene sequence: CDR1 MNHNY, CDR2 SVGAGI (reference sequence). CDR3 loop: CASSYQKGRYTDTQYF. The CDR3 DNA reads TGTGCCAGCAGTTACCAGAAGGGGCGCTACACAGATACGCAGTATTTT.

In nucleotides, the CDR3 is TGTGCCAGTAGTCCTAGCGGGGGAGTCCCCACCGGGGAGCTGTTTTTT. It specifies CASSPSGGVPTGELFF. The V call is TRBV19, the J call TRBJ2-2; the match to TRBD2 covers 10 bases. The germline gives CDR1 LNHDA, CDR2 SQIVND (reference sequence). There are 16 residues in the CDR3. V trimming: 5 bases; J trimming: 4 bases; junction bases outside the gene matches: 7.

V and J are TRBV7-2 and TRBJ1-2; 10 positions match TRBD1. V trimming: 4 bases; J trimming: 7 bases; junction bases outside the gene matches: 6. Germline CDR1 SGHTA, CDR2 FQGNSA. This CDR3 spans 14 amino acids. This CDR3 reads CASSWGQGMGGYTF. Here the CDR3 DNA reads TGTGCCAGCAGCTGGGGACAGGGGATGGGTGGCTACACCTTC.

The rearrangement uses TRBV15 and TRBJ1-4, with a weak D call TRBD1 (6 bases). There are 13 residues in the CDR3. Germline V lookup: CDR1 LNHNV, CDR2 YYDKDF (reference sequence). Trimming shortened V by 0 bases and J by 13 bases, and 12 bases separated the two germline ends. The CDR3 here is CATSREKQGLLFF. The CDR3 DNA is TGTGCCACCAGCAGAGAGAAGCAGGGGTTACTGTTTTTT.

This clone occurred a few times. The chain couples TRBV7-8 to TRBJ1-1, with 9 bases lining up with TRBD1. This CDR3 has 14 residues. The germline CDR1 and CDR2 sequences are SGHVS and FQNEAQ. V dropped 2 bases and J dropped 7; count of bases not matched to a gene: 5. In DNA form, the CDR3 reads TGTGCCAGCAGCTTACTTGGACAGGGGTATGAAGCTTTCTTT. This encodes CASSLLGQGYEAFF.

The chain has TRBV5-8 and TRBJ1-1; 7 bases agree with TRBD1. Trimming at V came to 5 bases and at J to 8 bases, leaving 12 bases not matched to a gene. Germline V gene lookup returns CDR1 SGHTS and CDR2 YDEGEE. CDR3 length: 14 amino acids. The CDR3 DNA follows: TGTGCCAGCAGTCCGGACGGCCACAGGGGCGAAGCTTTCTTT. It codes for CASSPDGHRGEAFF.

The rearrangement joins TRBV24-1 to TRBJ1-1; D remains unclear. The germline V gene has CDR1 KGHDR and CDR2 SFDVKD. Trimming cost V 4 bases and J 11 bases, with 16 bases left between them. The CDR3 totals 13 residues. The CDR3 sequence is CATSDPGSNRAFF. The CDR3 region has the DNA TGTGCCACCAGTGACCCCGGGAGTAATCGCGCTTTCTTT.

The CDR3 region has the DNA TGCGCCAGCACCCTCGAGGGCGCCCGGGTGTTTGGGGGCTACACCTTC. Amino acids: CASTLEGARVFGGYTF. This chain links TRBV4-1 with TRBJ1-2; D not certain. The germline gives CDR1 MGHRA, CDR2 YSYEKL. The CDR3 consists of 16 residues. Trimming took off 7 bases at V and 8 bases at J, with 26 bases between the two ends.

The chain combines TRBV12-5 with TRBJ2-7, with D perhaps matching TRBD2 (6 bases). CDR1 and CDR2 from the germline V gene are LGHNT and FRNRAP. The CDR3 runs to 14 residues. The V end lost 3 bases, the J end lost 0 bases, and 9 bases lay between the germline ends. The CDR3 loop is CASGFPGSSYEQYF. The CDR3 nucleotides read TGTGCTAGTGGTTTTCCCGGGAGCTCCTACGAGCAGTACTTC.

This clone appeared a single time. V gene TRBV27 combines with J gene TRBJ2-6; D is uncertain. CDR3 length: 14 amino acids. Trimming shortened V by 6 bases and J by 2 bases, and 8 bases separated the two germline ends. Germline assignment: CDR1 MNHEY and CDR2 SMNVEV (reference sequence). This CDR3 reads CASSPGPGANVLTF. The DNA for the CDR3 is TGTGCCAGCAGCCCAGGTCCTGGGGCCAACGTCCTGACTTTC.

The V and J genes are TRBV10-2 and TRBJ1-2; D is unclear. CDR1 and CDR2 from the germline V gene are WSHSY and SAAADI. The CDR3 runs 13 residues. V lost 5 bases and J 2 bases, leaving 9 bases between the germline ends. CDR3 in DNA: TGCGCCAGCAGTTCGGGAAGAAACTATGGCTACACCTTC. Residues: CASSSGRNYGYTF.

V gene TRBV27 combines with J gene TRBJ1-4; 10 bases are shared with TRBD1. The CDR3 is made up of 15 amino acids. The germline CDR1 and CDR2 sequences are MNHEY and SMNVEV (reference sequence). J was trimmed by 12 bases and V by 0 bases; bases with no gene match: 7. CDR3 DNA: TGTGCCAGCAGTTTATCGGGACAGGGGTTTCAGCAACTGTTTTTT. It translates to CASSLSGQGFQQLFF.

The chain joins TRBV10-2 to TRBJ2-3; 9 bases line up with TRBD2. The CDR3 loop spans 15 amino acids. Germline trimming cut 7 bases from V and 4 bases from J; bases unmatched to any gene: 9. Germline CDR1 WSHSY, CDR2 SAAADI. The CDR3 DNA is TGCGCCAGCACCCAAAGGGCGGGGGGGCCAGATACGCAGTATTTT. This translates into CASTQRAGGPDTQYF.

The V call is TRBV5-4, the J call TRBJ2-5; perhaps TRBD1 as D (7 bases). V was trimmed by 2 bases and J by 5 bases, leaving 13 bases between them. The CDR3 consists of 14 residues. Germline values: CDR1 SGHNT, CDR2 YYREEE (reference sequence). The CDR3 DNA sequence: TGTGCCAGCAGCTTCAGGGGGGCCGAGGAGACCCAGTACTTC. It specifies CASSFRGAEETQYF.

J is TRBJ1-2 and V is TRBV6-5, with 7 bases aligning to TRBD1. The trim removed 8 bases at V and 0 bases at J, leaving 3 bases unmatched. Per the germline V gene, CDR1 is MNHEY and CDR2 is SVGAGI. The CDR3 consists of 13 residues. The CDR3 is CASGQDSNYGYTF. Here the CDR3 DNA reads TGTGCCAGCGGACAGGATTCTAACTATGGCTACACCTTC.

The CDR3 region is CASSQDLVTGGPNTEAFF. The CDR3 DNA reads TGCGCCAGCAGCCAAGATTTGGTGACAGGGGGACCGAACACTGAAGCTTTCTTT. The chain uses TRBV4-3 and TRBJ1-1; 9 bases are a match to TRBD1. Germline trimming cut 0 bases from V and 1 base from J; bases unmatched to any gene: 9. Per germline, CDR1 LGHNA and CDR2 YSLEER. This CDR3 contains 18 residues.

In this sample, this clone turned up many times. The chain has TRBV6-6 and TRBJ2-7; 7 positions match TRBD2. The germline gives CDR1 MNHNY, CDR2 SVGAGI (reference sequence). The ends lost 4 bases at V and 5 bases at J; junction bases unmatched: 8. This CDR3 has 14 residues. Here the CDR3 DNA reads TGTGCCAGCAGTTCATCGGGGGGAGCGAACGAGCAGTACTTC. It yields the protein CASSSSGGANEQYF.

The rearrangement joins TRBV9 to TRBJ1-1; no reliable D call. This CDR3 has 14 amino acids. The germline gives CDR1 SGDLS, CDR2 YYNGEE. V was clipped by 0 bases and J by 1 base, with 7 bases between them. The CDR3 sequence is CASSVGSWNTEAFF. The CDR3 DNA is TGTGCCAGCAGCGTAGGGAGTTGGAACACTGAAGCTTTCTTT.

J is TRBJ1-2 and V is TRBV28; 7 positions match TRBD1. The CDR3 is 14 residues long. Germline CDR1 is MDHEN and CDR2 is SYDVKM. V gave up 2 bases and J gave up 8 bases; unmatched junction bases: 8. CDR3 bases: TGTGCCAGCAGTTTAGGACAGGAAGGATACGGCTACACCTTC. As protein: CASSLGQEGYGYTF.

The chain couples TRBV18 to TRBJ1-4; D unresolved. The V gene lost 3 bases and the J gene lost 1 base, with 12 bases spanning the gap. The CDR3 contains 16 residues. Germline V gene lookup returns CDR1 KGHSH and CDR2 LQKENI. As DNA, the CDR3 is TGTGCCAGCTCACCGATGGCAGGTCTAACTAATGAAAAACTGTTTTTT. Translated: CASSPMAGLTNEKLFF.

This rearrangement joins TRBV18 to TRBJ1-5, with D perhaps TRBD1 (5 bases). The CDR3 has 15 amino acids. Germline values: CDR1 KGHSH, CDR2 LQKENI. Trimming shortened V by 4 bases and J by 10 bases, and 20 bases separated the two germline ends. This chain's CDR3 is CASSQTTGAGGPQHF. In nucleotides, the CDR3 is TGTGCCAGCTCACAAACCACAGGTGCGGGGGGACCCCAGCATTTT.

The CDR3 DNA sequence: TGTGCCAGCAGCCAAGAGGGGGGGCAGTTCTTC. This encodes CASSQEGGQFF. The chain links TRBV3-1 (or the pseudogene TRBV3-2) to TRBJ2-1; TRBD2 might be the D (6 bases). Per the germline V gene, CDR1 is LGHDT and CDR2 is YNNKEL (reference sequence). V gave up 0 bases and J gave up 12 bases, with 6 bases separating them. The CDR3 extends over 11 amino acids.